This T cell receptor (beta chain) was captured by sequencing in a study of cytomegalovirus exposure and HLA in healthy donors. Findings and limits, study-wide: Sequencing likely caused a cluster of highly shared sequence variants. Data from an earlier analysis indicated that most TCR beta V segments were productive either about 87% or about 30% of the time. Later, an analysis showed that TCR beta chains associated with HLA were more clonally expanded than others that were equally common.

In the PCR, 60 Vbeta and 13 Jbeta primers were used. Clones were read by immunoSEQ multiplex PCR, and TCRdb kept only the in-frame ones, dropping some. The sample yields 100,000 to 150,000 clones, roughly 75% seen once. V lost 2 bases, J lost 8 bases, and 3 bases stayed unmatched. The CDR3 length is 14 residues. Germline values: CDR1 KGHSH, CDR2 LQKENI. On this clone itself: Antigen: not known.

Sequences were obtained from PBMCs. The chain combines TRBV18 with TRBJ2-1, with 10 bases identical to TRBD2. The receptor comes from a woman between 50 and 59 years old in good health and CMV-seronegative. The CDR3 DNA sequence: TGTGCCAGCTCACCAAATCTAGCGGGAGATGAGCAGTTCTTC. Translated: CASSPNLAGDEQFF.